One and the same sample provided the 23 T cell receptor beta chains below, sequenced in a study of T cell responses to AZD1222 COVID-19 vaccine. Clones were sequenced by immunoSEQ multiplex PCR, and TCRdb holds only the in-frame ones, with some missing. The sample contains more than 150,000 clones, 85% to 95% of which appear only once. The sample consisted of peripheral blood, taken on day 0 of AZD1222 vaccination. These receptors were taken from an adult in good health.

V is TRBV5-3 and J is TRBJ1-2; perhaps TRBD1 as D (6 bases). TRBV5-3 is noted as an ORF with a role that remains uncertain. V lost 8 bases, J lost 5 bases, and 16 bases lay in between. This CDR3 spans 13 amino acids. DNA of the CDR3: TGTGCCAGCGCCATTACAGGGAGTTATGGCTACACCTTC. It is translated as CASAITGSYGYTF.

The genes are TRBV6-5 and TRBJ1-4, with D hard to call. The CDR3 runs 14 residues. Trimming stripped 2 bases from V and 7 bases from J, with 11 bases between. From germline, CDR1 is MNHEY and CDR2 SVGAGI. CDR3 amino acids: CASSYEAEGEKLFF. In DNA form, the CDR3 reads TGTGCCAGCAGTTACGAGGCGGAAGGTGAAAAACTGTTTTTT.

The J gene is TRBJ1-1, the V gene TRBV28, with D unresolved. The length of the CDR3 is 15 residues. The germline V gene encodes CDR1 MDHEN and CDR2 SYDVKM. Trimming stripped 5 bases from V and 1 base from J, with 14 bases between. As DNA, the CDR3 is TGTGCCAGCAGTCCCCCGGCGGGTGCGAACACTGAAGCTTTCTTT. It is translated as CASSPPAGANTEAFF.

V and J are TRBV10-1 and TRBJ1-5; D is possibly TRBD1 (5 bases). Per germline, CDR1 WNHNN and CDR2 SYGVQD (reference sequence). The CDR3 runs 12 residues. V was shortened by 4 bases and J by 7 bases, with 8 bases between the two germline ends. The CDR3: CASSVGTQPQHF. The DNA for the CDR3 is TGCGCCAGCAGTGTCGGGACGCAGCCCCAGCATTTT.

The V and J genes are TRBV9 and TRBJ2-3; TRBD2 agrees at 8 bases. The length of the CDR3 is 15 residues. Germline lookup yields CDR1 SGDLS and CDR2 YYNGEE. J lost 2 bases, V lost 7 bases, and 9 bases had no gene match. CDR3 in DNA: TGTGCCAGCGGCCAGCGGGGGACTTCCACAGATACGCAGTATTTT. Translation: CASGQRGTSTDTQYF.

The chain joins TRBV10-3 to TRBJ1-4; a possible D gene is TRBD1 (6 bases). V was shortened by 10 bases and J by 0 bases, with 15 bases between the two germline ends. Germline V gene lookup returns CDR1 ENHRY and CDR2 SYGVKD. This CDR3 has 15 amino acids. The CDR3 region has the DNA TGTGCCAGCGGACCTTCAGGGGCAACTAATGAAAAACTGTTTTTT. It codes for CASGPSGATNEKLFF.

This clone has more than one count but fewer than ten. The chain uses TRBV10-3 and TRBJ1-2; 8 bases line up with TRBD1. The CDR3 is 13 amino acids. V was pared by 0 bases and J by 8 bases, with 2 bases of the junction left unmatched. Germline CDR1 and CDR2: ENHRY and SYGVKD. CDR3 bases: TGTGCCATCAGTGAGTCGACAGGGGACGGCTACACCTTC. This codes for CAISESTGDGYTF.

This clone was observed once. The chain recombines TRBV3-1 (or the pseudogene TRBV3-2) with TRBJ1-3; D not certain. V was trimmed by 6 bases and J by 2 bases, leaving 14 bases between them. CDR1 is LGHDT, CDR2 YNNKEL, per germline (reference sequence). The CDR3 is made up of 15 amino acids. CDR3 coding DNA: TGTGCCAGCAGTCGGACGGACTGGGCTGGAAACACCATATATTTT. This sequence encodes CASSRTDWAGNTIYF.

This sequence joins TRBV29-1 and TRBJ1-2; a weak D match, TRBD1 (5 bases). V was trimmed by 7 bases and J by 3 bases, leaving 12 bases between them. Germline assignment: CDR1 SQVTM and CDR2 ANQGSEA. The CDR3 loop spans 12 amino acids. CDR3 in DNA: TGCAGCGATGCGTTAGGGGACTATGGCTACACCTTC. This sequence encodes CSDALGDYGYTF.

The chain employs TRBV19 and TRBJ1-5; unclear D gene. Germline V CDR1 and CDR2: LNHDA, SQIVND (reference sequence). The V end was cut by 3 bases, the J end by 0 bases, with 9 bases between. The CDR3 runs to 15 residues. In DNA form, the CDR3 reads TGTGCCAGTAGTATCACACCAGGTAGCAATCAGCCCCAGCATTTT. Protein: CASSITPGSNQPQHF.

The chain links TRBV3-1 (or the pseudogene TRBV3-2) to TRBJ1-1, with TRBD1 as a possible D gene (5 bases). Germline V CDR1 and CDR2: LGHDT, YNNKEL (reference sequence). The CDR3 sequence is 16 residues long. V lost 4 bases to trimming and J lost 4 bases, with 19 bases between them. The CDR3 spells CASSPSPGQGTTEAFF. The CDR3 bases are TGTGCCAGCAGCCCCTCTCCGGGGCAAGGGACCACTGAAGCTTTCTTT.

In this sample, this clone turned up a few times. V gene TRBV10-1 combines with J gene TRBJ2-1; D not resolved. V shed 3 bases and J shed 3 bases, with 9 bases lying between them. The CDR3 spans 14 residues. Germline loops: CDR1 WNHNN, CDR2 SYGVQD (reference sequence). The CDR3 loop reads CASSENVGYNEQFF. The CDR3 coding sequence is TGCGCCAGCAGTGAAAACGTAGGCTACAATGAGCAGTTCTTC.

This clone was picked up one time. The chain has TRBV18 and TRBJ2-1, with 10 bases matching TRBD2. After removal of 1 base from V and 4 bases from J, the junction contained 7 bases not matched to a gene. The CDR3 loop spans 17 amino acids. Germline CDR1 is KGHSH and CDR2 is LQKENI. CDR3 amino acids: CASSPLESSGGYNEQFF. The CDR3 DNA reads TGTGCCAGCTCACCACTCGAGTCTAGCGGGGGTTACAATGAGCAGTTCTTC.

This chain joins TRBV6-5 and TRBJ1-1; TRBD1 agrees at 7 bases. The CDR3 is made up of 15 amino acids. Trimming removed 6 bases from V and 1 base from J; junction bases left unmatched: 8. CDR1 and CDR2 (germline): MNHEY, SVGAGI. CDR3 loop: CASRVRDSPNTEAFF. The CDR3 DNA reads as TGTGCCAGCAGGGTCCGGGACAGCCCGAACACTGAAGCTTTCTTT.

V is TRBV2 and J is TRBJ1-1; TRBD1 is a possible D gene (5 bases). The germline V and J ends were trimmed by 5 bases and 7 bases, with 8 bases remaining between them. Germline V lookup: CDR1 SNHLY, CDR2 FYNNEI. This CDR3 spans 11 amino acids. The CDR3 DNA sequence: TGTGCCAGCAGTACGACAGTTGAAGCTTTCTTT. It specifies CASSTTVEAFF.

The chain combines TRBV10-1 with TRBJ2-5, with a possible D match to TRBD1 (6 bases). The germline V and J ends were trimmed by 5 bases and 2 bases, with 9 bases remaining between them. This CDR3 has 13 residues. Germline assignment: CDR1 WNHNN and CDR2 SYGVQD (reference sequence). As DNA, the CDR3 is TGCGCCAGCAGTCCCGGACAGCAAGAGACCCAGTACTTC. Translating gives CASSPGQQETQYF.

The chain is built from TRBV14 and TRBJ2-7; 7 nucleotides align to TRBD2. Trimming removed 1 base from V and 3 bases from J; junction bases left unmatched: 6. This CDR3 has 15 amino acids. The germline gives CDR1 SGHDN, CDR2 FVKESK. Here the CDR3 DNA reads TGTGCCAGCAGCCAAGGTGACGGGAGGAGCTACGAGCAGTACTTC. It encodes CASSQGDGRSYEQYF.

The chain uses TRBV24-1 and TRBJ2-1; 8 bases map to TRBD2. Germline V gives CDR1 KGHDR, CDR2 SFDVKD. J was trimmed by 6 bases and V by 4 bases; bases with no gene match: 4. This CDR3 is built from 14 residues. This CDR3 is CATSEGLVLNEQFF. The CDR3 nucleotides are TGTGCCACCAGTGAGGGACTAGTCCTCAATGAGCAGTTCTTC.

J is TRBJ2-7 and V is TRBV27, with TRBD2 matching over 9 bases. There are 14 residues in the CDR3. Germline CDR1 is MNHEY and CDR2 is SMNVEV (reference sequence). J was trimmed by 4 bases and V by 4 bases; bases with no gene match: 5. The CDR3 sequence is CASSYAGGPYEQYV. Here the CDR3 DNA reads TGTGCCAGCAGTTATGCGGGGGGGCCTTACGAGCAGTACGTC.

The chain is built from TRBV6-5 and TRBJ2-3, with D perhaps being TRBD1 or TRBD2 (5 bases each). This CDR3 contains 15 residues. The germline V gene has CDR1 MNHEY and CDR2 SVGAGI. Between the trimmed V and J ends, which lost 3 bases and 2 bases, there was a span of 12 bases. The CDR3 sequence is CASSYLGENTDTQYF. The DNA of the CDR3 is TGTGCCAGCAGTTATTTAGGGGAGAACACAGATACGCAGTATTTT.

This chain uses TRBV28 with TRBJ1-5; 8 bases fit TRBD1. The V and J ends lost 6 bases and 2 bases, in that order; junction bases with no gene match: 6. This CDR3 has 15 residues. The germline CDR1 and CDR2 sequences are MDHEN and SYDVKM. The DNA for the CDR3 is TGTGCCAGCAGCCAACTGACAGGGGGCAATCAGCCCCAGCATTTT. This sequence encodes CASSQLTGGNQPQHF.

The CDR3 is CASSPLGGRAYEQYF. In DNA form, the CDR3 reads TGTGCCAGTAGTCCCCTTGGGGGCAGGGCTTACGAGCAGTACTTC. This sequence joins TRBV19 and TRBJ2-7; tentatively, D is TRBD1 (6 bases). CDR1 and CDR2 from the germline V gene are LNHDA and SQIVND (reference sequence). The CDR3 covers 15 residues. Trimming cost V 5 bases and J 4 bases, with 18 bases left between them. Full variable domain (rest looked up from reference TRBV19 and TRBJ2-7): DGGITQSPKYLFRKEGQNVTLSCEQNLNHDAMYWYRQDPGQGLRLIYYSQIVNDFQKGDIAEGYSVSREKKESFPLTVTSAQKNPTAFYLCASSPLGGRAYEQYFGPGTRLTVT.

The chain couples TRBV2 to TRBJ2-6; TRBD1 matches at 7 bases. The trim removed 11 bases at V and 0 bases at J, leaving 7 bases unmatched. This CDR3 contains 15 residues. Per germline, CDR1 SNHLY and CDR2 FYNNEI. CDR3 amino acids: CAGDRASSGANVLTF. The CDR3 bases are TGTGCCGGGGACAGAGCAAGCTCTGGGGCCAACGTCCTGACTTTC.